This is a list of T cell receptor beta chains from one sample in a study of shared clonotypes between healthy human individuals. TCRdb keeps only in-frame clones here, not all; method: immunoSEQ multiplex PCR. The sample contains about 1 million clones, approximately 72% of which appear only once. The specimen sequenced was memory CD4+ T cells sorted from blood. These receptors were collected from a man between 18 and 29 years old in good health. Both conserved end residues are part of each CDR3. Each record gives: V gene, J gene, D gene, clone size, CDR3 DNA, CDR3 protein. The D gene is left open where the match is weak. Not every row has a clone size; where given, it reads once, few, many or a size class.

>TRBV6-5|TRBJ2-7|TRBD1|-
TGTGCCAGCAGAGACAGGGGAAAAGGACCCTACGAGCAGTACTTC
CASRDRGKGPYEQYF
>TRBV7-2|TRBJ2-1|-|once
TGTGCCAGCAGCTCAAATAGCGGAGAGCAAGGGCAGTTCTTC
CASSSNSGEQGQFF
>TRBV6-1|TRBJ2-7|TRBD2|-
TGTGCCAGCAGGGTAGCGGGGGCGACCTACGAGCAGTACTTC
CASRVAGATYEQYF
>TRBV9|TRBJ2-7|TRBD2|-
TGTGCCAGCAGCGTAGGGACTAGCGGGAGCGGCGAGCAGTACTTC
CASSVGTSGSGEQYF
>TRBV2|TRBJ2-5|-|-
TGTGCCAGCAGTGAACAACAAGAGACCCAGTACTTC
CASSEQQETQYF
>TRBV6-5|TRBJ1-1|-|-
TGTGCCAGCAGCCAGGGACGGCTCTCCCCAGCTTTCTTT
CASSQGRLSPAFF
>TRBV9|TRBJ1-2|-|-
TGTGCCAGCAGCGCCACCGTGCAGGCCTATGGCTACACCTTC
CASSATVQAYGYTF
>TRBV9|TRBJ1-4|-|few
TGTGCCAGCAGCCCTAGCAGCTATTCGAACTGGGCTAATGAAAAACTGTTTTTT
CASSPSSYSNWANEKLFF
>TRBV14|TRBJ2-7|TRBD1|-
TGTGCCAGCAGTAAACTCGGGACAGGAGCCTACGAGCAGTACTTC
CASSKLGTGAYEQYF
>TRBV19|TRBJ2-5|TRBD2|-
TGTGCCAGTAGTGATCAAGCGGGGCCTCAAGAGACCCAGTACTTC
CASSDQAGPQETQYF
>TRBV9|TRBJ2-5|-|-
TGTGCCAGCAGCGTAGCTACCGCGGGGCCCCAAGAGACCCAGTACTTC
CASSVATAGPQETQYF
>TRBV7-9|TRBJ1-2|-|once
TGTGCCCGGTCGGATAACTATGGCTACACCTTC
CARSDNYGYTF
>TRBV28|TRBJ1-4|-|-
TGTGCCAGCAGCGGCCTGGGTGAAAAACTGTTTTTT
CASSGLGEKLFF
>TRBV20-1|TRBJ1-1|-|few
TGCAGTGCAGGGAGGAACACTGAAGCTTTCTTT
CSAGRNTEAFF
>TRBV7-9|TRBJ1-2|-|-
TGTGCCAGTCAGGGTCGCTATGGCTACACCTTC
CASQGRYGYTF
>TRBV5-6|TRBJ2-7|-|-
TGTGCCAGCAGCGGGTTAGACAGAAGGAGTGCCTACGAGCAGTACTTC
CASSGLDRRSAYEQYF
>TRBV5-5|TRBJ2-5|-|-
TGTGCCAGCAGCTCGGGGGACGGTTCGTACCAAGAGACCCAGTACTTC
CASSSGDGSYQETQYF
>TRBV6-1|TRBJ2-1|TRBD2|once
TGTGCCAGCAGTGGCTTTAAGCGGGGGGCTAGCTCCTACAATGAGCAGTTCTTC
CASSGFKRGASSYNEQFF
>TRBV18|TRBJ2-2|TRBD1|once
TGTGCCAGCTCAAAAATCGTCCAGGGGGCCGGGGAGCTGTTTTTT
CASSKIVQGAGELFF
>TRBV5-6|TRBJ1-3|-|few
TGTGCCAGCAGCCCCAGGACAGCCGCTGGAAACACCATATATTTT
CASSPRTAAGNTIYF
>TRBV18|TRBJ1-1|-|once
TGTGCCAGCGCCACCGGACAGAACACTGAAGCTTTCTTT
CASATGQNTEAFF
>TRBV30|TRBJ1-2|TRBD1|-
TGTGCCTGGAGTAGGGGACAGGGGAACTATGGCTACACCTTC
CAWSRGQGNYGYTF
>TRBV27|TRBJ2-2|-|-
TGTGCCAGCAGATCGAAACAGGGTTACACCGGGGAGCTGTTTTTT
CASRSKQGYTGELFF
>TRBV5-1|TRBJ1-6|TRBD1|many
TGCGCCAGCAGGGTCGGACAGGGACTCTCACCCCTCCACTTT
CASRVGQGLSPLHF
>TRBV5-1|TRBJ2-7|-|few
TGCGCCAGCAGCCTCGAGTACTCCTACGAGCAGTACTTC
CASSLEYSYEQYF
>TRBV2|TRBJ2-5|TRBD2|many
TGTGCCAGCAGGGCTAGCGGGAGCCAAGAGACCCAGTACTTC
CASRASGSQETQYF
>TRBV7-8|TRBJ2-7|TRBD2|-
TGTGCCAGCAGCTTAGTCACTAGCGGGATTTGGGCCGAGCAGTACTTC
CASSLVTSGIWAEQYF
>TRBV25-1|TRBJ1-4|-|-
TGTGCCAGCCGGGCCTCGGGGAGTGAAAAACTGTTTTTT
CASRASGSEKLFF
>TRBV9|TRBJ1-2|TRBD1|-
TGTGCCAGCAGCCCAGGGACAGATTATGGCTACACCTTC
CASSPGTDYGYTF